This T cell receptor beta chain was captured by sequencing in a study of Tregs in tolerant kidney transplant recipients. Overall study: Recipients received nonmyeloablative bone marrow transplants from related graft donors, with transient mixed chimerism.

Produced via immunoSEQ multiplex PCR; TCRdb's table is partial and in-frame only. The table includes fewer than 65,000 clones, over 75% detected once. This clone appeared a single time. The source is a human donor who received a combined kidney and bone marrow transplant. This specimen consisted of Tregs from blood, obtained before the transplant.

CDR3: CASSQGPRAYEQYF. CDR3 in DNA: TGCGCCAGCAGCCAAGGTCCGAGGGCCTACGAGCAGTACTTC. The chain combines TRBV4-1 with TRBJ2-7; a weak D match, TRBD2 (5 bases). V was cut by 1 base and J by 2 bases, with 9 bases left in between. The CDR3 covers 14 residues. Germline CDR1 is MGHRA and CDR2 is YSYEKL.